The entry below describes one TCR beta chain. Its antigen is not yet known. Per-base qualities were not stored, and no clone one base away is much larger. This specimen belongs to a study of T cell responses to AZD1222 COVID-19 vaccine (dated by TCRdb to the early 2020s). Concerning the study at large: TCR sequencing covered 230 to 250 trial participants: 200 to 220 given two doses of AZD1222 and 26 given two doses of MenACWY control vaccine. Trial participants were enrolled by age into subgroups of 18-55, 56-69 and 70-plus years, and about 150, 27 and 61 TCR-sequenced participants, respectively, were included in these subgroups.

Inclusive of the bounding cysteine and phenylalanine, the CDR3 is 14 residues long. Only the CDR3 DNA is retained, 42 bases long and in frame from the first base. The V and J ends are trimmed by 0 bases and 6 bases, leaving 10 bases between them. Taken from the germline V gene, the CDR1 and CDR2 loops are SGHRS and YFSETQ. This specimen's time point label, interpreted: about 28 days (+/-7) after the second vaccine dose. AZD1222 recipients with second doses at about 4 weeks or about 12 weeks were pooled, because spike-specific TCR depth and breadth did not differ between schedules. Vaccinee samples were obtained from the UK trials COV001 and COV002, which included a single-blind randomized controlled phase 2/3 trial of AZD1222 (ChAdOx1 nCoV-19) in healthy adults. For TCRbeta chain sequencing, PBMC samples were collected from trial participants at day 0 and at day 28 after the second dose. Broader findings and caveats from the paper: After two AZD1222 doses, both the breadth and the depth of spike-specific TCRs were significantly higher than at day 0 and than in MenACWY recipients. Epitopes outside the regions mutated in the B.1.351 and B.1.1.7 variants were reportedly recognized by nearly half of the unique spike-specific TCRs. Participants were mostly white British and included more females than males, and it was suggested by the authors that clonal diversity may have been underestimated. CD4 TCRs associated with the vaccine covered the entire spike protein, and the dominant responses were in regions 160-218 and 743-854. Only a handful of AZD1222 recipients were SARS-CoV-2 seropositive at baseline, limiting conclusions about previously exposed vaccinees. The 56-69-year group was small, and its depth increase did not reach significance, likely because of low power. Because no samples from the day 14 peak response were available, repertoires could be characterized only after the peak T cell response.

The CDR3 regions of human TCRbeta chains were analyzed by immunosequencing. The authors processed their data as follows. TCRs in the repertoires were matched against a reference library of SARS-CoV-2-specific TCRs that had been generated with the MIRA antigen-specificity platform. Breadth meant the fraction of unique TCRs that were SARS-CoV-2-associated, whereas depth meant the fraction of total T cells that were SARS-CoV-2-associated. Using the MIRA data, every spike-specific TCR was mapped to the spike region that the TCR reacted to and assigned to either a CD4 or a CD8 class. Log10-transformed breadth and depth values were compared by one-way ANOVA with Sidak's multiple comparisons tests. TCRdb limited this immuneACCESS table to in-frame rearrangements with V and J called. A share of clones is missing; checked studies link under half to unresolved V genes, and the rest is unexplained. The DNA was the basis for D and trimming; V, J and clone size are from that table. Counted in this sample were about 120,000 clones; around nine tenths of them appeared once. The top ten constitute 2% to 2.5% of the sample.

Recombination joined TRBV5-1 with TRBJ1-5; 6 matching bases give a weak D call of TRBD1. This specimen consisted of peripheral blood, obtained 28 days after the second AZD1222 dose. The clonotype was recovered from an adult who received the AZD1222 COVID-19 vaccine. The CDR3 amino acid sequence is: CASSLAPGAQPQHF. In nucleotides, the sequence is TGCGCCAGCAGCTTGGCTCCAGGGGCTCAGCCCCAGCATTTT.